The rows below give T cell receptor beta chains drawn from one sample of a study of T cell clonotyping in hematopoietic cell transplantation. Clones were read by immunoSEQ multiplex PCR, and TCRdb kept only the in-frame ones, dropping some. The sample holds roughly 42,000 clones, roughly 94% seen once. Sequenced: peripheral blood mononuclear cells. The origin of the receptors is a woman between 45 and 65 years old in good health. Some clones in this sample may be carry-over from other donors' samples. CDR3s include the opening cysteine and the closing phenylalanine or tryptophan. D genes are given only for firm matches. Clone sizes are given selectively: once, few, many, or a class where the clone is expanded.

j_call,d_call,cdr3_length,v_call,clone_size,cdr3_aa,cdr3_nt
TRBJ2-5,.,13,TRBV11-3,.,CASSPRFPETQYF,TGTGCCAGCAGCCCCCGCTTTCCGGAGACCCAGTACTTC
TRBJ2-5,TRBD2,17,TRBV12-5,once,CASGSGTSGGAIETQYF,TGTGCTAGTGGTTCCGGGACTAGCGGGGGGGCCATTGAGACCCAGTACTTC
TRBJ1-2,.,14,TRBV29-1,.,CSVDSRGAEYGYTF,TGCAGCGTTGATTCCAGGGGCGCGGAGTATGGCTACACCTTC
TRBJ2-7,TRBD1,14,TRBV5-1,.,CASSPRNGQGAQYF,TGCGCCAGCAGCCCAAGAAACGGACAGGGAGCCCAGTACTTC
TRBJ1-5,.,15,TRBV4-1,.,CASSYDGQNNQPQHF,TGCGCCAGCAGCTATGACGGACAAAACAATCAGCCCCAGCATTTT
TRBJ2-6,.,17,TRBV11-3,.,CASSFGAESSGANVLTF,TGTGCCAGCAGCTTTGGGGCAGAGAGCTCTGGGGCCAACGTCCTGACTTTC
TRBJ1-1,.,14,TRBV6-1,.,CASSEITGNTEAFF,TGTGCCAGCAGTGAAATAACAGGGAACACTGAAGCTTTCTTT
TRBJ1-5,TRBD1,15,TRBV7-9,.,CASSSATGDLQPQHF,TGTGCCAGCAGCTCCGCGACAGGGGACCTTCAGCCCCAGCATTTT
TRBJ1-6,.,15,TRBV25-1,.,CASTPIGSYNSPLHF,TGTGCCAGCACCCCCATTGGGTCCTATAATTCACCCCTCCACTTT
TRBJ1-2,TRBD1,13,TRBV2,.,CASSVSGGDGYTF,TGTGCCAGCAGTGTATCAGGGGGAGATGGCTACACCTTC
TRBJ2-7,.,15,TRBV11-2,.,CASSLRESASYEQYF,TGTGCCAGCAGCTTGAGGGAGTCCGCATCCTACGAGCAGTACTTC
TRBJ2-1,.,14,TRBV7-8,.,CASSPRQRSGEQFF,TGTGCCAGCAGCCCAAGACAGCGTTCTGGTGAGCAGTTCTTC
TRBJ1-6,TRBD1,15,TRBV7-3,once,CASSKAGTDNSPLHF,TGTGCCAGCAGCAAGGCCGGGACAGATAATTCACCCCTCCACTTT
TRBJ1-3,.,14,TRBV7-2,once,CASSSGPRGNTIYF,TGTGCCAGCAGCTCGGGACCGCGGGGAAACACCATATATTTT
TRBJ2-1,TRBD2,16,TRBV29-1,.,CSVDPFGAGDYNEQFF,TGCAGCGTTGACCCCTTTGGAGCGGGGGACTACAATGAGCAGTTCTTC
TRBJ1-1,.,12,TRBV11-1,.,CASSLAYTEAFF,TGTGCCAGCAGCTTAGCTTACACTGAAGCTTTCTTT
TRBJ1-2,TRBD1,14,TRBV7-2,.,CASSATGAGYGYTF,TGTGCCAGCAGCGCGACAGGGGCAGGCTATGGCTACACCTTC
TRBJ2-5,.,15,TRBV7-2,.,CASSLAGLPQETQYF,TGTGCCAGCAGCTTAGCAGGTTTGCCCCAAGAGACCCAGTACTTC